This T cell receptor (beta chain) was observed in a study of shared clonotypes between healthy human individuals (dated by TCRdb to 2018 to 2021). Broadly, across the study: The cohort comprised a couple of women and a few men aged 18 to 49 years. For each donor, CD4 naive and CD4 memory were each run on three plates, CD8 naive on two plates, and CD8 memory on one plate. Blood TCR repertoires of five healthy adults were deeply sequenced to estimate repertoire size and the extent of clonotype sharing between individuals. Different laboratories and diverse techniques were used to prepare libraries and sequence TCR repertoires, to increase sequencing depth and limit assay-specific biases. Between about 0.9 and 8.9 billion PBMCs per donor were obtained by leukapheresis.

CDR1 and CDR2 are drawn from the germline V gene: SGHAT, FQNNGV. V was cut back by 0 bases and J by 4 bases, leaving a gap of 12 bases between them. The CDR3 goes from the cysteine to the phenylalanine over 15 residues. Just CDR3 DNA is preserved here, 45 bases in frame from base 1. TCR CDR3 regions were amplified from genomic DNA by multiplex PCR using the deep immunoSEQ assay. Genomic DNA extracted from each cell subset was distributed evenly over all wells of several immunoSEQ 96-well plates, and each plate served as one replicate. For sorted subsets, roughly 0.2 ug genomic DNA, equal to 30,000 or so T cell genomes, was loaded into each replicate PCR. Purified libraries were measured with a Qubit 3.0 fluorometer, size-checked on a Bioanalyzer 2100, and measured again with the KAPA Library Quantification kit. A separate single-read 150-cycle Illumina NextSeq 550 flow cell was used to sequence each immunoSEQ 96-well plate. The source study handled its data this way. The immunoSEQ output contained only junctional sequences without quality scores, so filtering could not match that applied to full-length reads. Sequences were annotated with PyIR, a Python wrapper for IgBLAST v1.9, and V/J genes and CDR3 were assigned using IMGT germline references. Reads were filtered out if the reads had weak V/J assignments (E-value above 1e-6), no CDR3, stop codons, out-of-frame junctions, or ambiguous translated residues. A V3J clonotype was defined by an identical inferred V gene, J gene, and CDR3 amino acid sequence. Percentage overlap between repertoires was computed as shared unique clonotypes divided by the size of the smaller repertoire. Richness of each repertoire was evaluated using RTK rarefaction, the Chao1 estimator, and Recon v2.1 estimates of unobserved clonotypes. OLGA was used to compute generation probabilities for all TCRbeta clonotypes that the gDNA method yielded from a handful of donors. TCRdb holds this immuneACCESS table with in-frame rearrangements only. Some clones are missing; in checked studies, unresolved V genes explain under half, and the rest has no known cause. V, J and clone size are those of that table, while D and trimming were read from the DNA. The sample data list around 2.3 million clones, and approximately 96% of these were observed just once. The ten biggest clones cover approximately 0.13% of the sample.

Results the study describes overall, beyond this receptor: Around 5.4% of naive CD4, around 3.5% of naive CD8, about 2.5% of memory CD4, and 0.35% to 0.4% of memory CD8 clonotypes were shared across a few donors. Naive subsets generally had larger estimated clonotype richness than memory subsets. Rarefaction of sorted-subset datasets indicated incomplete sequencing despite the large sequencing depth. Because the study included only a small number of donors, the genetic and exposure-history diversity represented was limited. Compared with non-shared clonotypes, clonotypes shared by all four sorted-subset donors had higher generation probabilities. Pairwise subsampling led to the expectation that sequencing depth would affect the degree of clonotype sharing among donors. Only blood was sampled, and tissue TCR repertoires likely differ from those in blood.

About this clone itself: It has no known antigen specificity. Base qualities are not recorded, but no much larger clone differs from it by a single base.

Donors were healthy HIV-negative adults with no recently reported acute infections or vaccinations. Every donor was a Caucasian adult residing in Nashville, Tennessee, USA. CD4+ T cells were enriched by magnetic negative selection, after which naive cells were positively selected on CD45RA and the negative fraction was taken as the memory subset. After blood collection by leukapheresis, PBMCs were isolated using Ficoll-Histopaque density gradient centrifugation and then cryopreserved in the vapor phase of liquid nitrogen. Analytical flow cytometry was used to check the purity and quantity of each magnetically sorted T cell population. From each sorted fraction, genomic DNA was isolated and quantified by UV absorbance on a Nanodrop 2000c.

This TCR was sampled from a man aged 18 to 29 in good health. Sequenced sample: naive CD4+ T cells sorted from blood. Read against the paper, the sample's cell subset or site label means: CD45RA+ positively selected. The chain is made from TRBV11-2 and TRBJ2-5; the D gene assignment is ambiguous. The nucleotides read TGTGCCAGCAGCTTAGATGGGGTAGCTGGAGAGACCCAGTACTTC. This translates into CASSLDGVAGETQYF.